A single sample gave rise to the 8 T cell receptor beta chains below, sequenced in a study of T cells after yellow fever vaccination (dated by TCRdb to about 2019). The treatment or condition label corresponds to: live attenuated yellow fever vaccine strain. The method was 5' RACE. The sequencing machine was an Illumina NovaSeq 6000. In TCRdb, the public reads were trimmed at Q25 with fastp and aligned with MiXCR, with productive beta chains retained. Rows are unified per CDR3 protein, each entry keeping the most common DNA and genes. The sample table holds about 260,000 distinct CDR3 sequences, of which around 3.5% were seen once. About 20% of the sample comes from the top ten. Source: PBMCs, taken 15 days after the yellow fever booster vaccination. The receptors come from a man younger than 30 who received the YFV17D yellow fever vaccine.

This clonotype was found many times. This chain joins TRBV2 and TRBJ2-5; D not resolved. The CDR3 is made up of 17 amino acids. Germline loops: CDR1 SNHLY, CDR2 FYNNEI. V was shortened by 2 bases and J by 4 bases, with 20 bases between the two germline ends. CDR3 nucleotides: TGTGCCAGCAGTGAAACCCGCCGAGCCATAGGACGAGAGACCCAGTACTTC. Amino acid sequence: CASSETRRAIGRETQYF.

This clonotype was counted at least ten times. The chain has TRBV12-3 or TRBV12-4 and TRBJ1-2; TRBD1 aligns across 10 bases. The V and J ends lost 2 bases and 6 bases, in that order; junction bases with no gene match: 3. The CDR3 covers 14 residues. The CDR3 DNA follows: TGTGCCAGCAGTTTAAAAGGACAGGGGGATGGCTACACCTTC. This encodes CASSLKGQGDGYTF.

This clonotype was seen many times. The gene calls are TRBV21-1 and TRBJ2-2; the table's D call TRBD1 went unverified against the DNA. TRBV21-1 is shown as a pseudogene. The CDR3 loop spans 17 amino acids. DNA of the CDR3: TGTGCCAGCAGCAACAGGGAGACCTCCGAACGAGCCGGGGAGCTGTTTTTT. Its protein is CASSNRETSERAGELFF.

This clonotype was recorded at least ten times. DNA of the CDR3: TGCGCCAGCAGCCCCGAGGCCAACGTCCTGACTTTC. Its translation is CASSPEANVLTF. The V gene is TRBV5-1, the J gene TRBJ2-6; D gene unclear. The germline V gene encodes CDR1 SGHRS and CDR2 YFSETQ. The V and J ends lost 4 bases and 6 bases respectively, with 5 bases between them. This CDR3 region has 12 residues. The complete variable domain, with remaining parts taken from reference TRBV5-1 and TRBJ2-6, reads KAGVTQTPRYLIKTRGQQVTLSCSPISGHRSVSWYQQTPGQGLQFLFEYFSETQRNKGNFPGRFSGRQFSNSRSEMNVSTLELGDSALYLCASSPEANVLTFGAGSRLTVL.

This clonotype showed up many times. CDR3 DNA: TGTGCCAGCAGCCTAGTGTGGACGAGGGACGCCGGGGAGCTGTTTTTT. Translation: CASSLVWTRDAGELFF. The chain combines TRBV11-2 with TRBJ2-2, with D perhaps TRBD1 or TRBD2 (5 bases each). The germline CDR1 and CDR2 sequences are SGHAT and FQNNGV. This CDR3 is built from 16 residues. The V and J ends lost 5 bases and 6 bases respectively, with 19 bases between them.

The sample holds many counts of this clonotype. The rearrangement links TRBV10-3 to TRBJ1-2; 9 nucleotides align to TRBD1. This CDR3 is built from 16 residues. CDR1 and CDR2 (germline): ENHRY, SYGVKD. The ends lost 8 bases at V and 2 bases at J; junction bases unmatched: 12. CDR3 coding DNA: TGTGCCATCCGATACAGGGGGCGTCGGGGAAACTATGGCTACACCTTC. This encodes CAIRYRGRRGNYGYTF.

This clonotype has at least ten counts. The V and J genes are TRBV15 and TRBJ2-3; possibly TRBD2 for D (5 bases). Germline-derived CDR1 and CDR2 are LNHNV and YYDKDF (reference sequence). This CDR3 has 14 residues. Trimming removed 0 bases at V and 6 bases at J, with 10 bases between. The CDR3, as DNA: TGTGCCACCAGCAGAGATAGTGCTAGCGATACGCAGTATTTT. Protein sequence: CATSRDSASDTQYF.

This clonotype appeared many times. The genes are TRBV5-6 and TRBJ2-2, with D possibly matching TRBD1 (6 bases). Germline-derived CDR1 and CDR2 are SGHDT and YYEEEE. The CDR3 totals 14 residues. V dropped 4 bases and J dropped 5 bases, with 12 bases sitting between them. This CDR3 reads CASSPTGFTGELFF. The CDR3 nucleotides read TGTGCCAGCAGCCCTACAGGGTTTACCGGGGAGCTGTTTTTT. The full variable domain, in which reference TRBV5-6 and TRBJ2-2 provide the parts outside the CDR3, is DAGVTQSPTHLIKTRGQQVTLRCSPKSGHDTVSWYQQALGQGPQFIFQYYEEEERQRGNFPDRFSGHQFPNYSSELNVNALLLGDSALYLCASSPTGFTGELFFGEGSRLTVL.